This TCR beta chain emerged from a study of T cells after yellow fever vaccination. This clonotype occurred many times. TCRdb called the 5' RACE reads again in MiXCR, with one record for every CDR3 protein. The sample includes over 150,000 distinct CDR3 sequences, approximately 6.2% of them seen just once. Germline V lookup: CDR1 DFQATT, CDR2 SNEGSKA (reference sequence). The CDR3 consists of 13 residues. V dropped 3 bases and J dropped 9; count of bases not matched to a gene: 7. Sequencing was performed on CD4+ T cells sorted from PBMCs, taken on the day of the first yellow fever vaccination. The TCR originated in a man between 18 and 35 years old who received the YFV17D yellow fever vaccine. This chain uses TRBV20-1 with TRBJ2-1; 8 positions agree with TRBD2. CDR3 sequence: CSARLAGRGEQFF. The CDR3 nucleotides are TGCAGTGCTAGGCTAGCGGGCCGGGGTGAGCAGTTCTTC.